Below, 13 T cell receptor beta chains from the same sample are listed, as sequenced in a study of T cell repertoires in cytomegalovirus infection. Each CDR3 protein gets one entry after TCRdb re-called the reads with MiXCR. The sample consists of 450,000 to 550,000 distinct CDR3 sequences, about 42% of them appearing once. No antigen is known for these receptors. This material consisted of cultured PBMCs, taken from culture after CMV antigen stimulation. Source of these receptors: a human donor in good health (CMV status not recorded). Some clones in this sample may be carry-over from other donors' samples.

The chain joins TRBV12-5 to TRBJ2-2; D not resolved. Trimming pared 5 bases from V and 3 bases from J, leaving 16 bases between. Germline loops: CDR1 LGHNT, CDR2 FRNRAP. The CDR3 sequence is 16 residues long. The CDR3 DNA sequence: TGTGCTAGTGGTCCCCCAACAGCCGTGGACACCGGGGAGCTGTTTTTT. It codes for CASGPPTAVDTGELFF.

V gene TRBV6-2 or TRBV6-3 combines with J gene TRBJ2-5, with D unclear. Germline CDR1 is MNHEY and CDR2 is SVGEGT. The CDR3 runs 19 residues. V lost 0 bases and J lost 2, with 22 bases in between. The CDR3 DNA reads TGTGCCAGCAGTTACTCGAGAAAGTGGGCAGGAGTCCGACAAGAGACCCAGTACTTC. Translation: CASSYSRKWAGVRQETQYF.

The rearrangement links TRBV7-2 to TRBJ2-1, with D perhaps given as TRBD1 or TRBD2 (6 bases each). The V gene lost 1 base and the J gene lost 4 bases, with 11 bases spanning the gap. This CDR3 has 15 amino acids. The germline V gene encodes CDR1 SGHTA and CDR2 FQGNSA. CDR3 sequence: CASSLVTGAYNEQFF. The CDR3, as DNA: TGTGCCAGCAGCTTAGTAACGGGGGCTTACAATGAGCAGTTCTTC.

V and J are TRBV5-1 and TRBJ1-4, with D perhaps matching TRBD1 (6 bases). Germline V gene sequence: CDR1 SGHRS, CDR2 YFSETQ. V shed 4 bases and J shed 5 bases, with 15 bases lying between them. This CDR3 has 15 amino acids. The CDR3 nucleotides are TGCGCCAGCAGCCCGGCGGACAGCCTAAATGAAAAACTGTTTTTT. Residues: CASSPADSLNEKLFF. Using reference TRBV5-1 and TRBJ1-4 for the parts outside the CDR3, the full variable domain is KAGVTQTPRYLIKTRGQQVTLSCSPISGHRSVSWYQQTPGQGLQFLFEYFSETQRNKGNFPGRFSGRQFSNSRSEMNVSTLELGDSALYLCASSPADSLNEKLFFGSGTQLSVL.

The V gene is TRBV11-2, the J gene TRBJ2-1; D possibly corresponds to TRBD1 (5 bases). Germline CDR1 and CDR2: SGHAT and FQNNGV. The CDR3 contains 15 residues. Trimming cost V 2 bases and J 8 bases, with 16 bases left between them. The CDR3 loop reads CASSLWGNLMDEQFF. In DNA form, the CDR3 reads TGTGCCAGCAGCTTATGGGGCAACTTAATGGATGAGCAGTTCTTC.

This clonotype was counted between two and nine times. CDR3 DNA: TGTGCCAGCAGTCCAGGCAAGGTGGTGGCTTTCTTT. This translates into CASSPGKVVAFF. The chain employs TRBV12-3 or TRBV12-4 and TRBJ1-1; D gene uncertain. The CDR3 spans 12 residues. Trimming removed 5 bases from V and 11 bases from J, with 15 bases in between.

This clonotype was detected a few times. The CDR3 protein is CASSPTGTGNTIYF. CDR3 nucleotides: TGTGCCAGCAGCCCGACAGGGACTGGAAACACCATATATTTT. V is TRBV11-2 and J is TRBJ1-3, with 7 positions matching TRBD1. The CDR3 loop spans 14 amino acids. CDR1 and CDR2 from the germline V gene are SGHAT and FQNNGV. V dropped 5 bases and J dropped 2; count of bases not matched to a gene: 3.

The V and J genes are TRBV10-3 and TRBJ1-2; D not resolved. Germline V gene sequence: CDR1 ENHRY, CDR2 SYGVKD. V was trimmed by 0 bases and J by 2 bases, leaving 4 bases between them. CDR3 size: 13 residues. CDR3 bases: TGTGCCATCAGTGAGTCGGGGAACTATGGCTACACCTTC. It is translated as CAISESGNYGYTF.

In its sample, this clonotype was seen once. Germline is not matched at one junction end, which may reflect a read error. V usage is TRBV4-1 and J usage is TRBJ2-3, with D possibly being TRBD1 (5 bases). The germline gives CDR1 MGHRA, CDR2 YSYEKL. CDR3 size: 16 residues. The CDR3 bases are TGTGCCAGCAGCCAAGTTGGTCTAGTAGGGGCAGATACGCAGTATTTT. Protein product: CASSQVGLVGADTQYF.

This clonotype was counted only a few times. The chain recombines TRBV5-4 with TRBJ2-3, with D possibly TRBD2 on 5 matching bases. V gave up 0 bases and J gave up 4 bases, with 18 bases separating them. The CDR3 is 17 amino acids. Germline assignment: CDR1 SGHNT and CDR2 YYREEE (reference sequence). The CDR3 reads CASSLGGGRLASDTQYF. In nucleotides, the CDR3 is TGTGCCAGCAGCTTGGGGGGTGGTCGGCTAGCCTCAGATACGCAGTATTTT.

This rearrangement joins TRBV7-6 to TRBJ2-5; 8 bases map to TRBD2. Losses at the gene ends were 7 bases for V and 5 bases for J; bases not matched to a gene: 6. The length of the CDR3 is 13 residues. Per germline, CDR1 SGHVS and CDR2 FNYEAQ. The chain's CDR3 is CASTSSGGETQYF. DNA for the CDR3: TGTGCCAGCACCTCGTCGGGAGGGGAGACCCAGTACTTC. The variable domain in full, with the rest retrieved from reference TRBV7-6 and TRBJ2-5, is GAGVSQSPRYKVTKRGQDVALRCDPISGHVSLYWYRQALGQGPEFLTYFNYEAQQDKSGLPNDRFSAERPEGSISTLTIQRTEQRDSAMYRCASTSSGGETQYFGPGTRLLVL.

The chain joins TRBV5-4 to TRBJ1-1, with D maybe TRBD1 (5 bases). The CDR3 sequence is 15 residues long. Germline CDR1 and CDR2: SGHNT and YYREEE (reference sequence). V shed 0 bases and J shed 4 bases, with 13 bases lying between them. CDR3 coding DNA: TGTGCCAGCAGCTTGGCGGATACAGGATCCACTGAAGCTTTCTTT. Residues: CASSLADTGSTEAFF.

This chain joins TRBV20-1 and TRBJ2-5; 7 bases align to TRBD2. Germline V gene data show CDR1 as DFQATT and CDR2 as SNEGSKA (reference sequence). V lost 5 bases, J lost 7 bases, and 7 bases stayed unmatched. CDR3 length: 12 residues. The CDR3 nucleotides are TGCAGTGCTGGGGGGGGTCGGGGGACCCAGTACTTC. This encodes CSAGGGRGTQYF.